The clone carrying this T cell receptor (beta chain) has a handful of counts. Documented treatment: randomized to nivolumab then ipilimumab (arm A) or the reverse (arm B). No patient had prior DNA-damaging chemotherapy. From thawed PBMCs, live CD3+CD8+ cells negative for CD19 and CD56 were sorted. Profiling relied on immunoSEQ multiplex PCR, and the TCRdb table lists in-frame clones only, not all of them. The sample has approximately 11,000 clones, around 75% seen once; the top ten hold 9% to 14%. The CDR3 runs to 14 residues. With V trimmed by 2 bases and J by 7 bases, 0 bases remained unmatched. Germline V gives CDR1 MRHNA, CDR2 SNTAGT. The data stem from a study of sequential checkpoint blockade in melanoma. As for the study in general: Arm A got nivolumab then ipilimumab; arm B the reverse, 1:1.

The chain has TRBV6-4 and TRBJ2-1; 12 bases match TRBD2. The specimen comprised CD8+ T cells sorted from blood (inferred from file names), sampled from a patient given nivolumab and ipilimumab in sequence. The receptor was isolated from a human donor with melanoma. This CDR3 is CASSDGTSGNEQFF. The CDR3 DNA sequence: TGTGCCAGCAGTGACGGGACTAGCGGGAATGAGCAGTTCTTC.